The 5 T cell receptor beta chains below were found in one sample sequenced in a study of OX40 agonist ivuxolimab in advanced cancers. Generated by immunoSEQ multiplex PCR, the TCRdb table keeps only in-frame clones and is missing some. The data hold 55,000 to 65,000 clones, with 82% observed a single time. The sequencing here drew on CD4+ or CD8+ T cells sorted from blood, taken in a trial of the OX40 agonist ivuxolimab. The receptors stem from an adult with an advanced solid tumor such as melanoma, head and neck, liver or kidney cancer.

The chain joins TRBV10-3 to TRBJ2-3; no definite D call. With 6 bases removed from V and 2 bases from J, the gap between germline ends came to 12 bases. The CDR3 sequence is 14 residues long. CDR1 is ENHRY, CDR2 SYGVKD, per germline. CDR3 amino acids: CAIRPRVDTDTQYF. In nucleotides, the CDR3 is TGTGCCATCAGGCCCCGAGTAGACACAGATACGCAGTATTTT.

This chain uses TRBV7-2 with TRBJ2-3; D possibly corresponds to TRBD1 (5 bases). V shed 5 bases and J shed 6 bases, with 12 bases lying between them. The germline gives CDR1 SGHTA, CDR2 FQGNSA. CDR3 length equals 13 residues. CDR3 bases: TGTGCCAGCAGCGACCAGGGCCCGGATACGCAGTATTTT. Its protein is CASSDQGPDTQYF.

The V gene is TRBV20-1, the J gene TRBJ2-7, with no clear D. This CDR3 is built from 11 residues. Deletions cut 3 bases from V and 3 bases from J, with 6 bases between. Germline loops: CDR1 DFQATT, CDR2 SNEGSKA (reference sequence). The CDR3 loop is CSARGSYEQYF. For the CDR3, the DNA is TGCAGTGCTAGGGGTAGCTACGAGCAGTACTTC.

J is TRBJ2-2 and V is TRBV11-3; no reliable D call. V lost 5 bases to trimming and J lost 6 bases, with 7 bases between them. This CDR3 contains 12 residues. Per the germline V gene, CDR1 is SGHNT and CDR2 is YENEEA. This CDR3 reads CASSLHSGELFF. CDR3 bases: TGTGCCAGCAGCCTTCACTCCGGGGAGCTGTTTTTT.

This sequence joins TRBV29-1 and TRBJ2-5; the D gene is possibly TRBD1 (6 bases). CDR1 SQVTM and CDR2 ANQGSEA come from the germline V gene. The CDR3 has 13 amino acids. Trimming cost V 7 bases and J 5 bases, with 17 bases left between them. The CDR3 DNA reads as TGCAGCGCCAGAGGTGACCAGGGGGAGACCCAGTACTTC. Translation: CSARGDQGETQYF.